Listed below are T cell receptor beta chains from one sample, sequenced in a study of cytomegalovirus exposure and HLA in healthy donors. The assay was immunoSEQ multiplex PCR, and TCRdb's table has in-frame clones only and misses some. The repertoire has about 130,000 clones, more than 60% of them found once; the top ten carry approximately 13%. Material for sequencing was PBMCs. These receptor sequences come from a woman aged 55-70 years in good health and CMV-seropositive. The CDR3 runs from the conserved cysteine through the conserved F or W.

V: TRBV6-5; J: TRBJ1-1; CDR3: CASSYSKGGNTEAFF
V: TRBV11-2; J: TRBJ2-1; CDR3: CASSLVETGDYNEQFF
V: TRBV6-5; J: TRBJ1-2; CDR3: CASSYSQGVYGYTF
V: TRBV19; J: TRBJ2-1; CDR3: CASSRLAGANNEQFF
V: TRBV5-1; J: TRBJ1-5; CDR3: CASSTGTGGSQPQHF
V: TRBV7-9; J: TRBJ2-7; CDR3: CASSLQQGARHEQYF
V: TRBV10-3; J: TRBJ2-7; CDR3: CAISESSAGGGEQYF
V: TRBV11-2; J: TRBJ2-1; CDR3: CASSRLGGSYNEQFF
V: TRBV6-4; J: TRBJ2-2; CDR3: CASSEQGTATGELFF
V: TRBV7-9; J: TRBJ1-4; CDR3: CASSLSGEKLFF
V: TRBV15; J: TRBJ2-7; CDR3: CATSRGGPGTGDGEQYF
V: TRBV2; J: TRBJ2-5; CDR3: CASSDKRLETQYF
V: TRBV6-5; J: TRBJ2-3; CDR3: CASKVGGSDTQYF
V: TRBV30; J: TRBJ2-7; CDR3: CAWSVGGASYEQYF
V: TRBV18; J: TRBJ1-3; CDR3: CASSPISTGGGNTIYF
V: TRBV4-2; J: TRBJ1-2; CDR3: CASSQDHGGSNYGYTF
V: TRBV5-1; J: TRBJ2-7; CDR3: CASSSGLAGPYEQYF
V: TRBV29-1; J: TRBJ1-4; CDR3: CSVYSFEREKLFF
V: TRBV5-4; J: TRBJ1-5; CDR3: CASSLAVSRNSNQPQHF
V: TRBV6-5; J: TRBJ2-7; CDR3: CASSPLAGGQYF
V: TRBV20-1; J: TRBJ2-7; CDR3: CSASGPGEQYF
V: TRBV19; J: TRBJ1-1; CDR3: CASRFRTRAFF
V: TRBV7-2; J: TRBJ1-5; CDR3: CASSLVTGKQPQHF
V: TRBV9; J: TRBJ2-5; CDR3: CASSALTSGQETQYF
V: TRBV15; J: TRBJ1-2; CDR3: CATSRAQGRASGYTF
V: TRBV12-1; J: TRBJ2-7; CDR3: CASSRPGGSTYEQYF
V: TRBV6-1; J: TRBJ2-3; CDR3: CASSEAGTSGYTQYF
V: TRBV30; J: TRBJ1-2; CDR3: CAWSSGGSGYTF
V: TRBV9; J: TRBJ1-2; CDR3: CASSVGSGGGAGYGYTF
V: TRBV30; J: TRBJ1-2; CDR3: CAWTTPGRGNGYTF
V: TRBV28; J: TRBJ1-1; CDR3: CASRSGTGGGTEAFF
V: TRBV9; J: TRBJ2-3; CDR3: CASSLVGHRTDTQYF
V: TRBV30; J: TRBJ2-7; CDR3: CAWSTPSGRYEQYF
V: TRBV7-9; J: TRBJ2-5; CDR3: CSSSFPGLAGGLETQYF
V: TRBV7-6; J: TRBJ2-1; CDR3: CASSLRGAGAGGEQFF
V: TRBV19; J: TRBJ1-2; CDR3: CASSIVAEPTQGYTF
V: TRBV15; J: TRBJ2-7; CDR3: CATSRGRGAGEQYF
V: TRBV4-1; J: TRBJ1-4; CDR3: CASSQVVGGVGNEKLFF
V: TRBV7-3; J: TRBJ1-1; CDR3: CASSLNPLHIAVGNTEAFF
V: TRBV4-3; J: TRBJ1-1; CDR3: CASSTQGATEAFF
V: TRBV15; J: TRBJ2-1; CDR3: CATSRRLTGSNEQFF